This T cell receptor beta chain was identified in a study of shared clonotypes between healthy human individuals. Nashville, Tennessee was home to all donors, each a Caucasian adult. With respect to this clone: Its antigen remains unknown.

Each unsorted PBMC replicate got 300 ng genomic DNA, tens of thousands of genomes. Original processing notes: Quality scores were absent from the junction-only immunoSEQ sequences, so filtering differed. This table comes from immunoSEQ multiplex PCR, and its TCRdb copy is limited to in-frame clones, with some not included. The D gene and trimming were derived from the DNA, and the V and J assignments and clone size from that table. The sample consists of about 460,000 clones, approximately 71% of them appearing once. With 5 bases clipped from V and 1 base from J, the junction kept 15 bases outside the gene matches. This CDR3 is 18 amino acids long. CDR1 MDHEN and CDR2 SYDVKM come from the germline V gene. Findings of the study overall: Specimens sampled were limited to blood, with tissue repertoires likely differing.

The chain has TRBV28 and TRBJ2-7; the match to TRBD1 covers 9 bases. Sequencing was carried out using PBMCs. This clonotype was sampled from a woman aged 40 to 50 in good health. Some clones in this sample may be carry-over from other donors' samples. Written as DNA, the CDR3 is TGTGCCAGCAGTCACGCCCCTTCCGGGACAGGGCCGTCCTACGAGCAGTACTTC. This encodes CASSHAPSGTGPSYEQYF.